The T cell receptor (beta chain) under discussion was sequenced for a study of T-cell reconstitution after alpha-beta-depleted transplantation in children. Study outcomes and limitations: High day-60 TCRbeta diversity in some patients came from surviving recipient T cells and thymic progenitors. When one year had passed after transplant, most T-cell counts and diversity came from newly produced T cells. After transplant, at about two months, alpha-beta T cells were reportedly derived from several hundred expanded graft clones.

A TCRbeta library incorporating unique molecular identifiers was prepared. In TCRdb, the PCR reads were re-called with MiXCR into one record per CDR3 protein. The table shows some 87,000 distinct CDR3 sequences, with about a sixth occurring only once. Ten or more counts support this clonotype. The target antigen is unknown. Source: PBMCs, mostly from graft donor cells, taken 180 days after TCRalphabeta/CD19-depleted stem cell transplant. This TCR derives from a male patient between 2 and 9 years old who had a stem cell transplant for acute lymphoblastic leukemia, so the T cells may come from the graft donor.

Here the CDR3 DNA reads TGCGCCAGCAAATCCACCGGGACAGCTAATGAAAAACTGTTTTTT. Translation gives CASKSTGTANEKLFF. This chain joins TRBV5-1 and TRBJ1-4; 7 bases align to TRBD1. From germline, CDR1 is SGHRS and CDR2 YFSETQ. J gave up 3 bases and V 6 bases, and 8 bases lay outside the gene matches. This CDR3 spans 15 amino acids.